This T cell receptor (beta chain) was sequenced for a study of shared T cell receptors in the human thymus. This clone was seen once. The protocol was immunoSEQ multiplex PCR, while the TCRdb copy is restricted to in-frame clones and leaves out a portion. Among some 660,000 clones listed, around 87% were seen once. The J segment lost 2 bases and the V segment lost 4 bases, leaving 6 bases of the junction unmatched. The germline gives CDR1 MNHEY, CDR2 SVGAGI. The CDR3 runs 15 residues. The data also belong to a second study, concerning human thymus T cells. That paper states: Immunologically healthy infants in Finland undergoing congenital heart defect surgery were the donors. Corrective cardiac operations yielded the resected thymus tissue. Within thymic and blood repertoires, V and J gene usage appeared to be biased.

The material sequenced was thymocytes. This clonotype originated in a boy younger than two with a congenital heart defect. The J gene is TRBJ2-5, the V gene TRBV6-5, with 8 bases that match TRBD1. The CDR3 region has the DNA TGTGCCAGCAGTTCCCTAGGGACAGGTCAAGAGACCCAGTACTTC. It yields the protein CASSSLGTGQETQYF.